Listed here is a single T cell receptor (beta chain). Germline V gene data show CDR1 as MNHEY and CDR2 as SVGEGT. This CDR3 is 13 amino acids long. Trimming took 2 bases from V and 4 from J, leaving 7 bases between them. In TCRdb, the 5' RACE reads were re-called with MiXCR into one record per CDR3 protein. Here the sample spans roughly 86,000 distinct CDR3 sequences, about 15% being singletons. The record originates from a study of T-cell memory formation after mild COVID-19. The genes are TRBV6-2 or TRBV6-3 and TRBJ2-3; no clear D gene. This TCR derives from a man between 18 and 29 years old who had mild COVID-19 (a few samples of this study predate the infection). Cell type and time point are not known. Sequencing input: PBMCs or a T cell subset sorted from them (not recorded which). The CDR3 bases are TGTGCCAGCAGTTACCCGCCGGCAGATACGCAGTATTTT. This encodes CASSYPPADTQYF.